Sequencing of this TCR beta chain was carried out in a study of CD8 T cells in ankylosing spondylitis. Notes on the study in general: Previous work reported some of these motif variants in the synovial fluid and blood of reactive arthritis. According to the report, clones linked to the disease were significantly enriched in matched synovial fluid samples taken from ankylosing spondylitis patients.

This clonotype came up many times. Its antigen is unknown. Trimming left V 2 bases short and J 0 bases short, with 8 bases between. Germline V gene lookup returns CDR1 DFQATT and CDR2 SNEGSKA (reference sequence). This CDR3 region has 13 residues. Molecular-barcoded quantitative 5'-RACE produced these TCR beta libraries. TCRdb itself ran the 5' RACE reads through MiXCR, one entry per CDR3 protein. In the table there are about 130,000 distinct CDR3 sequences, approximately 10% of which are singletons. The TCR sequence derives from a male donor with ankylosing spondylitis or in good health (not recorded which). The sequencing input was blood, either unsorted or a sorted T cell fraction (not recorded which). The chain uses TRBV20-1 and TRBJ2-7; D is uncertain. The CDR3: CSARKSDSYEQYF. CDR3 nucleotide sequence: TGCAGTGCTAGAAAATCAGACTCCTACGAGCAGTACTTC.